This T cell receptor beta chain was captured in a study of Ad26.COV2.S vaccination and SARS-CoV-2 variants. Findings and limits, study-wide: In vaccinated individuals, spike-specific CD8+ and CD4+ T cell responses reportedly displayed substantial breadth.

As for treatment: around 19 received Ad26.COV2.S at low or high dose, single or two shots; about five received placebo; per-sample allocation not given. Specimen acquisition occurred on day 63 following the initial vaccine or placebo injection. With respect to this clone: Its antigen remains unknown.

CDR1 SGDLS and CDR2 YYNGEE come from the germline V gene. J lost 1 base, V lost 3 bases, and 4 bases had no gene match. This CDR3 has 15 residues. Method: immunoSEQ multiplex PCR; TCRdb's copy keeps in-frame clones and lacks some. The sample yields about 350,000 clones, 80% to 90% seen once. This clonotype was obtained from a person aged 18-65 years who received the Ad26.COV2.S COVID-19 vaccine or a placebo. The sample was peripheral blood, taken in a trial of Ad26.COV2.S vaccine versus placebo. The rearrangement joins TRBV9 to TRBJ1-1, with 9 bases identical to TRBD1. The CDR3 protein is CASSDVGQGNTEAFF. The DNA for the CDR3 is TGTGCCAGCAGCGACGTGGGACAGGGGAACACTGAAGCTTTCTTT.